This TCR beta chain was observed in a study of identifying expanded T cells in peripheral blood. Collection occurred without any documented infections or immune events in donors. Trimming cost V 4 bases and J 0 bases, with 4 bases left between them. The CDR3 is 12 amino acids. From germline, CDR1 is SNHLY and CDR2 FYNNEI. Assay used: immunoSEQ multiplex PCR; TCRdb lists only in-frame clones, some missing. This table has over 100,000 clones, about 88% appearing once. Material: blood. This receptor was taken from a person aged 18 to 69 in good health. V and J are TRBV2 and TRBJ2-7, with D uncertain. The CDR3 spells CASSGSSYEQYF. The CDR3 DNA reads as TGTGCCAGCAGTGGTAGCTCCTACGAGCAGTACTTC.